This TCR beta chain was recorded in a study of cytomegalovirus exposure and HLA in healthy donors (dated by TCRdb to about 2017). In terms of the full investigation: According to an earlier analysis of a few hundred of the donors, 150 million to 200 million T cells yielded 95 million to 140 million unique TCR beta sequences and around 300 Gb of sequence data. Donor age, sex, ethnicity and CMV serostatus were collected together with the repertoire data. The study aimed to test whether signatures of past pathogen exposure could be identified by cataloging public T cell receptors. Every repertoire in the discovery cohort had been generated on one and the same sequencing platform. Typing coverage differed by locus: A, B, C, DRB1 and DQB1 were typed in roughly 629-640 donors, DQA1 in 522, DPA1 in some 570, and DPB1 in 450 to 480. Among the approximately 430 genotyped donors, around 81% belonged to the genetic ancestry cluster associated with self-reported Caucasian donors. Both class I and class II loci were covered by HLA typing, at four-digit resolution. A few DR-DQ haplotypes were handled as single units for association and clustering because linkage in the cohort was strong. Genome-wide SNP genotypes for about 55% of the 666 donors were used in a later genetic analysis, which treated that subset as a discovery cohort. An earlier analysis of around 640 of the donors used high-throughput TCR beta sequencing to judge whether each TCR beta V gene segment behaved as functional or pseudogenic. On average, roughly 250,000 unique TCR beta nucleotide sequences were sequenced per donor among 398 genotyped donors of the cohort, with 15% to 20% of those sequences being non-productive. Around 320 gigabases of sequencing data and approximately 93 million unique TCR sequences were included in an early release covering several hundred HLA-typed donors. Besides the first cohort of roughly 660 subjects, a separate validation cohort made up of roughly 120 different subjects was used. The T cell repertoires of 666 subjects were profiled by immunosequencing and related to cytomegalovirus serostatus. Rather than drawing on any new phenotypic data, the later analysis identified candidate immune exposures from TCR beta sequences and the way those sequences occurred across donors. A later analysis re-analyzed previously published TCR beta repertoires from roughly 630 donors and added high-resolution HLA genotyping to study TCR occurrence patterns. To predict cytomegalovirus infection status, the study combined high-throughput TCR immunosequencing, statistical association of individual TCRs with disease status, and machine learning. The study at large found these results: A later genetic analysis reported fewer N-insertions in productive TCRs among donors in an Asian-associated ancestry cluster than the roughly 690-donor mean. Because some donors lacked HLA typing at each locus, the association tests relied only on the typed subset. A few of the identified cytomegalovirus-associated TCR beta chains were confirmed in vitro to be specific for cytomegalovirus antigens. In this cohort, only TCR beta chains were sequenced, and detectable features were limited by the absence of alpha or paired-chain data. The authors suggested that the approach could potentially be extended to other disease states and immunological phenotypes. The earlier analysis of approximately 590 of the donors excluded fewer than 20 rarely observed V segments, including chromosome 9 orphons, because counts were too low. In the study, some 160 TCR beta chains were listed as associated with cytomegalovirus. Correlated functional status among segregating V segments might be attributable to linkage disequilibrium, but an unknown experimental factor could not be ruled out. The classifier was reported to diagnose cytomegalovirus status with high specificity and sensitivity in both the original cohort and the validation cohort. Most CMV-associated TCR beta chains appeared to be HLA-restricted in a later analysis, and the HLA associations seemed to be driven largely by CMV exposure. A cluster of highly shared sequence variants was judged likely to be a technical artifact of the sequencing pipeline. For the cohort, immune exposure information was limited to CMV serostatus. When HLA alleles, especially DR and DQ, strongly co-occurred, attributing TCR associations to individual alleles was difficult. According to a later analysis, TCR association rates differed among HLA loci, with DRB1 alleles showing the most associated TCRs and HLA-C alleles showing the fewest. According to a later analysis, parvovirus B19, influenza, CMV and Epstein-Barr virus appeared linked to several top co-occurrence clusters. A later analysis associated 17,000 or so TCR beta sequences with specific HLA alleles at a false discovery rate of 0.05. An association between a missense DCLRE1C variant and V-gene and J-gene trimming of TCR beta chains was found in a later genetic analysis and replicated in an independent cohort. Some IMGT-functional V segments, including TRBV6-2 and TRBV6-3, could not be told apart with the 87-base-pair reads, so those segments were excluded. The presence/absence analyses assumed that sequencing depth was roughly uniform across donors, and that assumption may not be true. Most TCR sequences were observed very rarely across donors, whereas some public TCRs were present in many individuals. Broadly in line with IMGT annotations, most TCR beta V segments showed up in productive rearrangements about 87% or about 30% of the time in an earlier analysis of 450 to 750 of the donors. A further reported finding was that TCR beta sequences accurately predicted the HLA-A and HLA-B alleles for most subjects in the first cohort. Compared with equally common non-associated chains, HLA-associated TCR beta chains in a later analysis were more clonally expanded and had lower generation probabilities.

The V and J ends are trimmed by 3 bases and 0 bases, leaving 15 bases between them. Inclusive of the bounding cysteine and phenylalanine, the CDR3 is 17 residues long. Of the read, only the CDR3 DNA is kept; its 51 bases are in frame from base 1. CDR1 and CDR2 are read off the germline V gene as SGHTA and FQGNSA. A remark on this clone: Its antigen is not yet known. Base qualities are not recorded, but no much larger clone differs from it by a single base.

Libraries came from the immunoSEQ multiplex PCR assay. For the multiplex PCR, a mixture combining 60 forward primers for TCR Vbeta segments and 13 reverse primers for TCR Jbeta segments was used. The CDR3 region of rearranged TCR beta genes was amplified from genomic DNA with a multiplex PCR assay. The amplified TCR beta libraries were sequenced on the Illumina HiSeq System as 87-base-pair reads. The authors' pipeline ran thus. A later analysis tallied around 80 million unique TCR beta chains across the 550 to 850 repertoires, and about 10 million of those chains were shared by two or more donors. To remove PCR and sequencing errors, raw reads were error-corrected and collapsed into unique sequences using a nearest-neighbor algorithm that merged closely related sequences. Alignment of CDR3 sequences to IMGT reference sequences was used to assign V, D and J gene segments. For a sequence to be retained, a match of at least six nucleotides to both a V gene segment and a J gene segment was required. Rearrangements were classified as productive when the CDR3 lacked stop codons and remained in frame with V and J, and all other rearrangements were classified as non-productive. CDR3 was defined by IMGT convention, running from the second conserved V-encoded cysteine to the conserved J-encoded phenylalanine. Sequences without an unambiguous match to a single V gene segment were excluded from the earlier analysis of a few hundred of the donors. In an earlier analysis of some 590 of the donors, a V segment was called functional when productive rearrangements were above 56.7%, and segregating when the standard deviation between donors exceeded 5%. To diagnose cytomegalovirus status from the catalog of TCR beta chain sequences, a statistical classification framework was built. V and J gene assignment, in a later analysis, came from comparing TCR nucleotide sequences with IMGT/GENE-DB human TR gene sequences. In a later analysis, CDR3 sequences and most-parsimonious VDJ recombination scenarios were assigned using the TCRdist pipeline. In a later analysis, each TCR beta chain was defined by its CDR3 amino acid sequence together with its V-gene family, and reads without a unique V-gene family were excluded. In a later analysis, 550 to 650 highly shared, low-generation-probability nucleotide sequences were removed to address suspected cross-contamination and a sequencing artifact. In a later analysis, a clonal expansion index was calculated for each public chain from normalized within-repertoire ranks of inferred template counts. A later analysis computed generation probabilities with a VDJ recombination model fitted to out-of-frame rearrangements, and checked the results against IGoR. In a later analysis, hypergeometric tests were used to score TCR-TCR, TCR-HLA and TCR-CMV co-occurrence, with a repertoire-size bias correction applied to TCR pairs. False discovery rates were estimated in a later analysis by permuting HLA or CMV assignments 20 times. A later analysis grouped co-occurring TCRs with DBSCAN, adding TCRdist sequence similarity when clustering within HLA-allele-positive subsets. Repertoires with fewer than 30,000 or more than 120,000 public chains, plus five repertoires with anomalous nucleotide sharing, were excluded from co-occurrence clustering. As stored in TCRdb, this immuneACCESS dataset retains in-frame rearrangements with V and J assigned. A fraction of the clones does not appear; measured against another copy, unresolved V genes explain less than half of the discrepancy, and the remainder lacks a known reason. V, J and clone size derive from that table, while D and trimming were established from the DNA sequence. This sample gives 140,000 or so clones in total; more than 75% of them show up just once. The top ten clones comprise around 2.5% of the sample.

The cohort comprised hundreds of healthy bone marrow donors. At the time of sampling, every cohort member was nominally healthy, though immune exposures that went unrecorded were likely present. The donor was CMV seropositive and belonged to the group of 270 or so seropositive cohort members. A peripheral blood sample was provided by each donor, and peripheral blood mononuclear cells were used for TCR beta sequencing. The Qiagen DNeasy Blood Extraction Kit was used to extract genomic DNA from the blood cell samples. This TCR derives from a woman younger than 30 in good health and CMV-seropositive. Sequenced sample: PBMCs. The sequence links TRBV7-2 to TRBJ1-5; the D gene is perhaps TRBD1, on 6 matching bases. The nucleotides read TGTGCCAGCAGCTTTAGACAGCTAGGGGGTAGCAATCAGCCCCAGCATTTT. Its coded protein is CASSFRQLGGSNQPQHF.